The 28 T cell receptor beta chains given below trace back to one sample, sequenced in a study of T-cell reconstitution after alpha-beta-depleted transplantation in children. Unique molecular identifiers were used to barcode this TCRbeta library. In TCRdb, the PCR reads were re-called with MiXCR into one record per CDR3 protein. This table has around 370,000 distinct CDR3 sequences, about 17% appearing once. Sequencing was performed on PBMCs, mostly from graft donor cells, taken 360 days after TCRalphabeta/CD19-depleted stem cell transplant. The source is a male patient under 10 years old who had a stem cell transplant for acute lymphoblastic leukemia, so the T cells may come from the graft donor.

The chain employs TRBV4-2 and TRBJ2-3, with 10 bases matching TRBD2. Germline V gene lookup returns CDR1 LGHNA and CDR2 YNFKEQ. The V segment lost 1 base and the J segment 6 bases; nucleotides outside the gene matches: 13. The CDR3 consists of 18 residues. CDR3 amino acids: CASSQGGWGTSAADTQYF. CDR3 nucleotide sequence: TGTGCCAGCAGCCAAGGGGGTTGGGGGACTAGCGCGGCGGATACGCAGTATTTT.

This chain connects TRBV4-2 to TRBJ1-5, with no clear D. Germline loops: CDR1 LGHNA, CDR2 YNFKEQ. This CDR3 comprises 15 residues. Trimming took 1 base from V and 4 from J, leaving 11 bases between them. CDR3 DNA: TGTGCCAGCAGCCAAGGGGTCATGGGGAATCAGCCCCAGCATTTT. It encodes CASSQGVMGNQPQHF.

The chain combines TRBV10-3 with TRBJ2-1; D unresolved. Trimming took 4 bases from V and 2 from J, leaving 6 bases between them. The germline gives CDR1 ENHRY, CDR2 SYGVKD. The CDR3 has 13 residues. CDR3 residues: CAISVYPYNEQFF. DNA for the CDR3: TGTGCCATCAGTGTTTATCCCTACAATGAGCAGTTCTTC.

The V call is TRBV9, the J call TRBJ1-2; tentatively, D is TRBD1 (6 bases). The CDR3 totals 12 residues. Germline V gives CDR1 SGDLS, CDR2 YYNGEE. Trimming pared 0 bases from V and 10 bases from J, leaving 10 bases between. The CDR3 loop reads CASSVVGGHYTF. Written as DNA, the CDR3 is TGTGCCAGCAGCGTAGTCGGGGGGCACTACACCTTC.

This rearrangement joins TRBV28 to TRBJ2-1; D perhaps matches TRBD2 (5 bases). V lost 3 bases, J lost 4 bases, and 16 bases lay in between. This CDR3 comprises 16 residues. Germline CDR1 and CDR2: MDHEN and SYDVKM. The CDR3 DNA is TGTGCCAGCAGTTTCTCAACGGGAACACTTTACAATGAGCAGTTCTTC. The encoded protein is CASSFSTGTLYNEQFF.

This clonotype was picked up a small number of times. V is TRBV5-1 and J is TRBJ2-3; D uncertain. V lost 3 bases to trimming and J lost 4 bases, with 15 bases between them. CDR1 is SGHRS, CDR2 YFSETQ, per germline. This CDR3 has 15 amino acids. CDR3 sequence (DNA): TGCGCCAGCAGCTATACTTCACAGATCGCAGATACGCAGTATTTT. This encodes CASSYTSQIADTQYF.

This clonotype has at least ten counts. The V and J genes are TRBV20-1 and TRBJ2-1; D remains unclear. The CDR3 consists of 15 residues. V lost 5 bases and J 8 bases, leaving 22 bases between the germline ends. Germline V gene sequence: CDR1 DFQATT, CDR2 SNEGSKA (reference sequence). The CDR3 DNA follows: TGCAGTGCTCGGACCCTAGGGCACGGGCCCCATGAGCAGTTCTTC. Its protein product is CSARTLGHGPHEQFF.

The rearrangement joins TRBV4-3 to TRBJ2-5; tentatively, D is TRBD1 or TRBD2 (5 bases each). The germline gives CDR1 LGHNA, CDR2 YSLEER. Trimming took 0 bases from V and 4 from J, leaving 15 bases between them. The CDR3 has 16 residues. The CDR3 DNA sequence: TGCGCCAGCAGCCAAGAGTGGGAGACAGTCTCAGAGACCCAGTACTTC. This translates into CASSQEWETVSETQYF.

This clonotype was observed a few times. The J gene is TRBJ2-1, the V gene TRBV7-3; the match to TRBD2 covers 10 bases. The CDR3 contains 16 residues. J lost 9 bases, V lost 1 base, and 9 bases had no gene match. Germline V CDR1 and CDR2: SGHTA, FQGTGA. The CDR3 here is CASSLNGVLAGAEQFF. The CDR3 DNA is TGTGCCAGCAGCTTAAACGGTGTGCTAGCGGGAGCTGAGCAGTTCTTC. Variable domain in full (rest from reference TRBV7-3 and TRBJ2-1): GAGVSQTPSNKVTEKGKYVELRCDPISGHTALYWYRQSLGQGPEFLIYFQGTGAADDSGLPNDRFFAVRPEGSVSTLKIQRTERGDSAVYLCASSLNGVLAGAEQFFGPGTRLTVL.

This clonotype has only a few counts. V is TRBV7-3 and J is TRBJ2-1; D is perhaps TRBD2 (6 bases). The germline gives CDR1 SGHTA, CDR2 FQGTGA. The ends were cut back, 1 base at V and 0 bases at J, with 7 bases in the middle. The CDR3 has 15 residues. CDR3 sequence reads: CASSLSGNSYNEQFF. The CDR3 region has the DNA TGTGCCAGCAGCTTAAGCGGGAACTCCTACAATGAGCAGTTCTTC.

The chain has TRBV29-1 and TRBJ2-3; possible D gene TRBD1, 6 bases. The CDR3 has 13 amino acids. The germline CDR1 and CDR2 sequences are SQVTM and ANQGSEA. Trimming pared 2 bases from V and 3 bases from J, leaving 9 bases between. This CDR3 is CSVELQGTDTQYF. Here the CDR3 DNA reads TGCAGCGTTGAATTGCAGGGGACAGATACGCAGTATTTT.

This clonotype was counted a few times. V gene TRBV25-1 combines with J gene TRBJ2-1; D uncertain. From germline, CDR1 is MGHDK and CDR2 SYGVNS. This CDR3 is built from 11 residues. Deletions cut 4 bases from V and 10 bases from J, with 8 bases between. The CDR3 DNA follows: TGTGCCAGCAGTGCCAGAACCGAGCAGTTCTTC. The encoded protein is CASSARTEQFF.

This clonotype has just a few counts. CDR3 sequence: CASKLEGPTYEQYF. CDR3 nucleotides: TGTGCCAGCAAGCTCGAGGGTCCAACCTACGAGCAGTACTTC. V and J are TRBV2 and TRBJ2-7; TRBD2 is a possible D gene (5 bases). There are 14 residues in the CDR3. V was cut by 7 bases and J by 2 bases, with 15 bases left in between. The germline V gene has CDR1 SNHLY and CDR2 FYNNEI.

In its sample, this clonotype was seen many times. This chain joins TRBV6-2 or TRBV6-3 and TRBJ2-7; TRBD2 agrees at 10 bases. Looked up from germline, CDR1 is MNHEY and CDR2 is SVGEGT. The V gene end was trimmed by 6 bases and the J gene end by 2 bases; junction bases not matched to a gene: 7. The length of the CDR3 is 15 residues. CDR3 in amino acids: CASSYSGRTPYEQYF. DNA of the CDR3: TGTGCCAGCAGCTATAGCGGGAGGACCCCCTACGAGCAGTACTTC.

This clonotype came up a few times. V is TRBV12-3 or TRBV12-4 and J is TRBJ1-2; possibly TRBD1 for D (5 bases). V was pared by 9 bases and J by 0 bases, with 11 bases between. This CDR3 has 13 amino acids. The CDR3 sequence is CASRDGANYGYTF. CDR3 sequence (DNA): TGTGCCAGTCGGGACGGCGCTAACTATGGCTACACCTTC.

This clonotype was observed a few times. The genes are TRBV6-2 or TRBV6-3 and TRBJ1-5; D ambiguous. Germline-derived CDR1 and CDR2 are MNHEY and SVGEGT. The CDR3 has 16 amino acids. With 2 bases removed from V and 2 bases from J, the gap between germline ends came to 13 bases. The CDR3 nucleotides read TGTGCCAGCAGTTACCCAGAGGGATTGGGCAATCAGCCCCAGCATTTT. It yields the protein CASSYPEGLGNQPQHF.

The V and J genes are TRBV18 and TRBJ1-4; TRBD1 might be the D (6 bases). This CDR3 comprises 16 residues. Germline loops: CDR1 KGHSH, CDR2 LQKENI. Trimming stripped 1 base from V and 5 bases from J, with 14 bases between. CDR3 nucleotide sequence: TGTGCCAGCTCACCACGGATGAAACAGGGAAATGAAAAACTGTTTTTT. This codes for CASSPRMKQGNEKLFF.

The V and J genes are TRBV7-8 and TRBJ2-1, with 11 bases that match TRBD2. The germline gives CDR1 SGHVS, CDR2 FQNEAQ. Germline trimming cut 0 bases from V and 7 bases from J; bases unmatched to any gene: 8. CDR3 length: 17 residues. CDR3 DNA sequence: TGTGCCAGCAGCTTAGCACTCCTAGCGGGAGGTAGAAATGAGCAGTTCTTC. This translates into CASSLALLAGGRNEQFF.

CDR3 nucleotide sequence: TGCAGTGCTAGAGATCTCAGACGTGGGGACACAGATACGCAGTATTTT. Residues: CSARDLRRGDTDTQYF. The chain uses TRBV20-1 and TRBJ2-3; D gene ambiguous. Germline V lookup: CDR1 DFQATT, CDR2 SNEGSKA (reference sequence). The CDR3 is 16 residues long. Trimming removed 0 bases at V and 2 bases at J, with 15 bases between.

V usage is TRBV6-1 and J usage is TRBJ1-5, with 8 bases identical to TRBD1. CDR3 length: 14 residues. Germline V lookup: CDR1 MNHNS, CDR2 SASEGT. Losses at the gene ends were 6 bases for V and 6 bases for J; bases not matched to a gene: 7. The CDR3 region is CASSRPGTGQPQHF. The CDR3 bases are TGTGCCAGCAGCCGACCAGGGACAGGTCAGCCCCAGCATTTT.

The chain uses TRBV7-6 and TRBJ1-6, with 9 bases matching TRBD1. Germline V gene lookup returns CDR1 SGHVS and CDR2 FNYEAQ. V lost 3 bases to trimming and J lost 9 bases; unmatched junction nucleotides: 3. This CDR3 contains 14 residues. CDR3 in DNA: TGTGCCAGCAGCTTGGACAGGGGAGGTTCACCCCTCCACTTT. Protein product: CASSLDRGGSPLHF.

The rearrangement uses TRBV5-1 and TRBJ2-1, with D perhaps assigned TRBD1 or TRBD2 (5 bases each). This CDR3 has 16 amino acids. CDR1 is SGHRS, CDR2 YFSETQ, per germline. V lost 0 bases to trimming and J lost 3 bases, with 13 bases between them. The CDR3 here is CASSLEWGNRYNEQFF. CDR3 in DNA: TGCGCCAGCAGCTTGGAGTGGGGGAACCGCTACAATGAGCAGTTCTTC. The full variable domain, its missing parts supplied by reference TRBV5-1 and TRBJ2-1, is KAGVTQTPRYLIKTRGQQVTLSCSPISGHRSVSWYQQTPGQGLQFLFEYFSETQRNKGNFPGRFSGRQFSNSRSEMNVSTLELGDSALYLCASSLEWGNRYNEQFFGPGTRLTVL.

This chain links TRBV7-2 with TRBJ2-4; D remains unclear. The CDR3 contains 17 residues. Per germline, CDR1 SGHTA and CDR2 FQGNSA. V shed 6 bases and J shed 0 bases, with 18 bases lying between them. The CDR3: CASSESAVHLAKNIQYF. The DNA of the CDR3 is TGTGCCAGCAGTGAAAGCGCAGTGCACCTAGCCAAAAACATTCAGTACTTC. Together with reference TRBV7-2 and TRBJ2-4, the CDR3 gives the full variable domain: GAGVSQSPSNKVTEKGKDVELRCDPISGHTALYWYRQSLGQGLEFLIYFQGNSAPDKSGLPSDRFSAERTGGSVSTLTIQRTQQEDSAVYLCASSESAVHLAKNIQYFGAGTRLSVL.

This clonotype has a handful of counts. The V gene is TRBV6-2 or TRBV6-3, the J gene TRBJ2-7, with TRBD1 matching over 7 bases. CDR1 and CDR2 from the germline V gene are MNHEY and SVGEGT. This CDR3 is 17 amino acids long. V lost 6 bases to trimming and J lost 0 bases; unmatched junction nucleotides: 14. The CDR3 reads CASSHAPTGLLSYEQYF. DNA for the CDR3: TGTGCCAGCAGCCACGCCCCGACAGGGTTGCTCTCCTACGAGCAGTACTTC.

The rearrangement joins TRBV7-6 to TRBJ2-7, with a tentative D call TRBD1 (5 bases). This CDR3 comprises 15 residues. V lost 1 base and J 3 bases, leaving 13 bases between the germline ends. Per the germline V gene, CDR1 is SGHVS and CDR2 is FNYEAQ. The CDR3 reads CASSLGTSYLYEQYF. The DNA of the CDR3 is TGTGCCAGCAGCTTAGGGACATCCTACCTCTACGAGCAGTACTTC.

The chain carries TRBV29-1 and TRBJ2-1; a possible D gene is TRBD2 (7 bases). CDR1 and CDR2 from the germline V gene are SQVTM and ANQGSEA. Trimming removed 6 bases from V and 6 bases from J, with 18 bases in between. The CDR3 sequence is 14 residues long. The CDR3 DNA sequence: TGCAGCGTGGGGGGCCGACTAGCCATCAATGAGCAGTTCTTC. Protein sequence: CSVGGRLAINEQFF.

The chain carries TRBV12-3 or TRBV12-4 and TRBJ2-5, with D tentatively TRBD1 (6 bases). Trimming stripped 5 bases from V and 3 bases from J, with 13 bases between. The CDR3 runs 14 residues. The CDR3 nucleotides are TGTGCCAGCAGTCAACAACAGGGAGAAGAGACCCAGTACTTC. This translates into CASSQQQGEETQYF.

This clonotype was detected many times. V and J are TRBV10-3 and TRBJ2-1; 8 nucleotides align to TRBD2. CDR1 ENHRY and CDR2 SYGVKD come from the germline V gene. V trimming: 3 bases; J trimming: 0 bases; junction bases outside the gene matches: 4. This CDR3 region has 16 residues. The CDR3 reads CAISDLAGSSYNEQFF. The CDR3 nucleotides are TGTGCCATCAGTGACCTAGCGGGCAGCTCCTACAATGAGCAGTTCTTC.